Below, 25 T cell receptor beta chains from the same sample are listed, as sequenced in a study of cytomegalovirus exposure and HLA in healthy donors. Assay: immunoSEQ multiplex PCR; the TCRdb copy retains only in-frame clones and omits some. The profile covers around 190,000 clones, with about 81% appearing a single time and roughly 1.2% taken by the ten largest. The sample taken for sequencing was PBMCs. The receptors were gathered from a woman aged 30 to 39 in good health and CMV-seronegative.

The chain links TRBV4-1 to TRBJ1-5, with TRBD1 matching over 8 bases. V shed 1 base, J shed 7 bases, and the junction held 3 bases outside the gene matches. CDR3 length: 14 amino acids. CDR1 and CDR2 from the germline V gene are MGHRA and YSYEKL. CDR3 sequence: CASSQGTGWQPQHF. CDR3 DNA sequence: TGCGCCAGCAGCCAAGGGACAGGGTGGCAGCCCCAGCATTTT.

V gene TRBV9 combines with J gene TRBJ2-2; a weak D match, TRBD1 (6 bases). This CDR3 region has 13 residues. Germline V gene sequence: CDR1 SGDLS, CDR2 YYNGEE. Deletions cut 4 bases from V and 5 bases from J, with 9 bases between. The CDR3 region is CASSRTDTGELFF. The CDR3 DNA is TGTGCCAGCAGCAGGACAGATACCGGGGAGCTGTTTTTT.

The chain joins TRBV4-2 to TRBJ2-5; 7 bases line up with TRBD2. Germline V gives CDR1 LGHNA, CDR2 YNFKEQ. The CDR3 spans 14 residues. Germline trimming cut 0 bases from V and 5 bases from J; bases unmatched to any gene: 3. The CDR3 DNA reads TGTGCCAGCAGCCAAGAGGGGGGGACGGAGACCCAGTACTTC. Translating it yields CASSQEGGTETQYF.

In its sample, this clone was seen a few times. The V and J genes are TRBV10-3 and TRBJ1-5; 7 bases agree with TRBD1. The CDR3 runs to 13 residues. The V gene end was trimmed by 10 bases and the J gene end by 1 base; junction bases not matched to a gene: 4. The V gene's germline CDR1 is ENHRY and CDR2 SYGVKD. The CDR3 coding sequence is TGTGCCACCCAGGGGGTAAGCAATCAGCCCCAGCATTTT. Its protein is CATQGVSNQPQHF.

The rearrangement uses TRBV28 and TRBJ2-2; TRBD1 aligns across 9 bases. Germline V CDR1 and CDR2: MDHEN, SYDVKM. The CDR3 spans 15 residues. V dropped 7 bases and J dropped 6; count of bases not matched to a gene: 9. CDR3 DNA sequence: TGTGCCAGCATAATTCTACAGGGGGCCGCCGGGGAGCTGTTTTTT. Residues: CASIILQGAAGELFF.

The chain employs TRBV6-6 and TRBJ2-7; 8 bases are a match to TRBD2. V lost 6 bases, J lost 7 bases, and 8 bases stayed unmatched. Germline V gene sequence: CDR1 MNHNY, CDR2 SVGAGI (reference sequence). There are 13 residues in the CDR3. The CDR3 protein is CASSLGGAGEQYF. The CDR3 DNA sequence: TGTGCCAGCAGCCTCGGGGGGGCGGGGGAGCAGTACTTC.

The genes are TRBV6-1 and TRBJ2-1, with 7 bases lining up with TRBD2. This CDR3 region has 14 residues. Losses at the gene ends were 7 bases for V and 4 bases for J; bases not matched to a gene: 7. Germline CDR1 reads MNHNS; CDR2 reads SASEGT. This chain's CDR3 is CASIPSGFYNEQFF. The CDR3 nucleotides read TGTGCCAGCATCCCTAGCGGATTTTACAATGAGCAGTTCTTC.

This clone was observed a few times. V and J are TRBV9 and TRBJ2-5, with 8 bases aligning to TRBD2. The CDR3 totals 16 residues. The V gene end was trimmed by 3 bases and the J gene end by 5 bases; junction bases not matched to a gene: 12. Germline V gene data show CDR1 as SGDLS and CDR2 as YYNGEE. CDR3 loop: CASSGRAGDPRETQYF. As DNA, the CDR3 is TGTGCCAGCAGCGGCCGAGCGGGGGACCCGAGGGAGACCCAGTACTTC.

V is TRBV19 and J is TRBJ1-5; no reliable D call. Per germline, CDR1 LNHDA and CDR2 SQIVND (reference sequence). V lost 5 bases, J lost 2 bases, and 10 bases lay in between. The CDR3 runs 14 residues. The chain's CDR3 is CASSPPVGNQPQHF. The CDR3 nucleotides read TGTGCCAGTAGTCCCCCCGTTGGCAATCAGCCCCAGCATTTT. Drawing the rest from reference TRBV19 and TRBJ1-5, the complete variable domain is DGGITQSPKYLFRKEGQNVTLSCEQNLNHDAMYWYRQDPGQGLRLIYYSQIVNDFQKGDIAEGYSVSREKKESFPLTVTSAQKNPTAFYLCASSPPVGNQPQHFGDGTRLSIL.

Only a few counts were recorded for this clone. Here the CDR3 DNA reads TGTGCCAGCGCAAGCGGGAGAACGTACGAGCAGTACTTC. Protein product: CASASGRTYEQYF. The rearrangement uses TRBV7-9 and TRBJ2-7; TRBD2 aligns across 8 bases. V lost 8 bases and J lost 4; bases outside the gene matches: 7. Germline assignment: CDR1 SEHNR and CDR2 FQNEAQ (reference sequence). The CDR3 sequence is 13 residues long.

The J gene is TRBJ2-7, the V gene TRBV6-1; 7 bases align to TRBD2. From germline, CDR1 is MNHNS and CDR2 SASEGT. The CDR3 is 15 amino acids. J lost 6 bases, V lost 1 base, and 9 bases had no gene match. For the CDR3, the DNA is TGTGCCAGCAGTGAAGGCGTTTGGGGCGGGAGCGAGCAGTACTTC. Encoded protein: CASSEGVWGGSEQYF.

The chain recombines TRBV5-4 with TRBJ2-7, with 8 bases that match TRBD2. Looked up from germline, CDR1 is SGHNT and CDR2 is YYREEE (reference sequence). After removal of 1 base from V and 1 base from J, the junction contained 4 bases not matched to a gene. The CDR3 extends over 15 amino acids. The CDR3 protein is CASSLSAGESYEQYF. Here the CDR3 DNA reads TGTGCCAGCAGCTTGTCAGCGGGGGAGTCCTACGAGCAGTACTTC. The variable domain in full, with the rest retrieved from reference TRBV5-4 and TRBJ2-7, is ETGVTQSPTHLIKTRGQQVTLRCSSQSGHNTVSWYQQALGQGPQFIFQYYREEENGRGNFPPRFSGLQFPNYSSELNVNALELDDSALYLCASSLSAGESYEQYFGPGTRLTVT.

This sequence joins TRBV30 and TRBJ1-1; D uncertain. Trimming took 4 bases from V and 0 from J, leaving 9 bases between them. CDR1 GTSNPN and CDR2 SVGIG come from the germline V gene (reference sequence). This CDR3 is built from 13 residues. CDR3 loop: CAWNGPMNTEAFF. CDR3 sequence (DNA): TGTGCCTGGAATGGGCCTATGAACACTGAAGCTTTCTTT.

This clone was found once. The V and J genes are TRBV6-4 and TRBJ2-1; D unclear. V was pared by 4 bases and J by 6 bases, with 10 bases between. The CDR3 consists of 13 residues. In germline, CDR1 is MRHNA, CDR2 SNTAGT. CDR3: CASSVERRNEQFF. CDR3 in DNA: TGTGCCAGCAGTGTTGAGCGCCGCAATGAGCAGTTCTTC.

This chain links TRBV27 with TRBJ2-1, with 10 bases aligning to TRBD2. Germline CDR1 MNHEY, CDR2 SMNVEV (reference sequence). V dropped 6 bases and J dropped 2; count of bases not matched to a gene: 7. This CDR3 has 16 residues. The CDR3 loop is CASSPTLAGAYNEQFF. As DNA, the CDR3 is TGTGCCAGCAGCCCGACCCTAGCGGGGGCCTACAATGAGCAGTTCTTC.

The CDR3 here is CASSAKSPGTSGSREQFF. CDR3 in DNA: TGTGCCAGCAGCGCCAAAAGCCCCGGGACTAGCGGCAGCAGGGAGCAGTTCTTC. The V call is TRBV9, the J call TRBJ2-1; 11 bases align to TRBD2. Germline trimming cut 3 bases from V and 10 bases from J; bases unmatched to any gene: 18. The CDR3 consists of 18 residues. Germline V gene data show CDR1 as SGDLS and CDR2 as YYNGEE.

The chain carries TRBV6-5 and TRBJ1-2; D may be TRBD1 (5 bases). This CDR3 comprises 15 residues. The V gene's germline CDR1 is MNHEY and CDR2 SVGAGI. V lost 2 bases, J lost 4 bases, and 14 bases lay in between. The CDR3 here is CASSYRRGFTYGYTF. CDR3 bases: TGTGCCAGCAGTTACCGGCGGGGCTTTACCTATGGCTACACCTTC.

The J gene is TRBJ2-7, the V gene TRBV5-4, with 11 bases fitting TRBD2. From germline, CDR1 is SGHNT and CDR2 YYREEE (reference sequence). This CDR3 has 15 amino acids. V shed 4 bases, J shed 1 base, and the junction held 4 bases outside the gene matches. In nucleotides, the CDR3 is TGTGCCAGCAGCCTGACTAGCGGGGCTTCCTACGAGCAGTACTTC. Protein sequence: CASSLTSGASYEQYF.

The rearrangement links TRBV29-1 to TRBJ2-2; 9 bases match TRBD1. CDR1 and CDR2 (germline): SQVTM, ANQGSEA. With 1 base clipped from V and 7 bases from J, the junction kept 7 bases outside the gene matches. This CDR3 has 15 residues. Here the CDR3 reads CSVEADRGSGGELFF. The CDR3 nucleotides read TGCAGCGTTGAAGCGGACAGGGGTTCGGGCGGGGAGCTGTTTTTT.

The chain is built from TRBV15 and TRBJ2-7; 11 nucleotides agree with TRBD1. The J segment lost 6 bases and the V segment lost 1 base, leaving 5 bases of the junction unmatched. The CDR3 covers 15 residues. Germline V lookup: CDR1 LNHNV, CDR2 YYDKDF (reference sequence). Here the CDR3 DNA reads TGTGCCACCAGCAGAGCGGGGACAGGGGGGTTCGAGCAGTACTTC. Its protein product is CATSRAGTGGFEQYF.

The chain couples TRBV7-6 to TRBJ1-1; no clear D gene. V lost 4 bases and J lost 4, with 10 bases in between. The CDR3 loop spans 13 amino acids. Germline CDR1 is SGHVS and CDR2 is FNYEAQ. The CDR3 DNA is TGTGCCAGCAGCTCTACTTTGTTCACTGAAGCTTTCTTT. Translation: CASSSTLFTEAFF.

This sequence joins TRBV30 and TRBJ2-2, with TRBD2 matching over 7 bases. The CDR3 has 14 amino acids. With V trimmed by 4 bases and J by 1 base, 3 bases remained unmatched. The germline CDR1 and CDR2 sequences are GTSNPN and SVGIG (reference sequence). CDR3 coding DNA: TGTGCCTGGACTAGCGGCCTGAACACCGGGGAGCTGTTTTTT. Its protein product is CAWTSGLNTGELFF.

The gene calls are TRBV7-9 and TRBJ1-4, with TRBD1 matching 7 bases. The CDR3 is made up of 17 amino acids. V lost 5 bases, J lost 4 bases, and 13 bases stayed unmatched. Germline V gene sequence: CDR1 SEHNR, CDR2 FQNEAQ (reference sequence). The CDR3: CASSPTPGQFLNEKLFF. CDR3 DNA: TGTGCCAGCAGCCCGACCCCGGGACAGTTCCTTAATGAAAAACTGTTTTTT.

The chain employs TRBV28 and TRBJ2-3; 11 nucleotides agree with TRBD2. This CDR3 has 13 residues. The germline V gene encodes CDR1 MDHEN and CDR2 SYDVKM. The ends lost 3 bases at V and 11 bases at J; junction bases unmatched: 4. For the CDR3, the DNA is TGTGCCAGCAGTTTTAGCGGGGGGGGAAAGCAGTATTTT. Protein: CASSFSGGGKQYF.

The CDR3 DNA reads as TGTGCCAGCAGTCTTACAGGGGTATCGAACACTGAAGCTTTCTTT. This sequence encodes CASSLTGVSNTEAFF. This chain links TRBV27 with TRBJ1-1; TRBD1 agrees at 7 bases. With V trimmed by 5 bases and J by 1 base, 7 bases remained unmatched. The CDR3 spans 15 residues. Germline values: CDR1 MNHEY, CDR2 SMNVEV (reference sequence).